These 9 T cell receptor beta chains were all obtained from the same sample, sequenced in a study of blood T cells in healthy people across ages. A second 7 to 11 cycle PCR used barcoded and J-beta primers. TCRdb processed the 5' RACE reads anew with MiXCR; each CDR3 protein has one entry. The table has 630,000 or so distinct CDR3 sequences, about 30% seen once. Sample: blood. The receptors were sampled from an elderly woman in good health.

This clonotype has a handful of counts. The rearrangement uses TRBV30 and TRBJ2-3; 10 bases align to TRBD2. The V segment lost 5 bases and the J segment 1 base; nucleotides outside the gene matches: 3. The CDR3 totals 14 residues. Germline V gene data show CDR1 as GTSNPN and CDR2 as SVGIG (reference sequence). The CDR3 spells CAWATSGGTDTQYF. The CDR3 DNA is TGTGCCTGGGCTACTAGCGGGGGCACAGATACGCAGTATTTT.

This clonotype was counted only a few times. V and J are TRBV20-1 and TRBJ1-1; D ambiguous. The length of the CDR3 is 14 residues. Trimming took 4 bases from V and 5 from J, leaving 17 bases between them. Germline V CDR1 and CDR2: DFQATT, SNEGSKA (reference sequence). The CDR3 reads CSATTDGVQTEAFF. The CDR3 DNA sequence: TGCAGTGCTACCACGGACGGGGTACAGACTGAAGCTTTCTTT.

This clonotype was found many times. CDR3 protein: CASMVRENYGYTF. CDR3 in DNA: TGTGCCAGCATGGTGAGAGAAAACTATGGCTACACCTTC. The chain uses TRBV6-1 and TRBJ1-2; D gene ambiguous. The CDR3 totals 13 residues. V shed 7 bases and J shed 2 bases, with 11 bases lying between them. The germline CDR1 and CDR2 sequences are MNHNS and SASEGT.

With regard to this clonotype: This may be a read error, as it is one base from a much larger clone. This chain links TRBV3-1 with TRBJ1-2; 10 positions match TRBD1. The CDR3 totals 15 residues. CDR1 and CDR2 from the germline V gene are LGHDT and YNNKEL (reference sequence). CDR3 sequence: CASSAGTGANYGCTF. CDR3 DNA sequence: TGTGCCAGCAGCGCGGGGACAGGGGCTAACTATGGCTGCACCTTC.

The chain couples TRBV13 to TRBJ2-6; perhaps TRBD1 as D (5 bases). V lost 5 bases to trimming and J lost 1 base, with 12 bases between them. CDR1 is PRHDT, CDR2 FYEKMQ, per germline (reference sequence). The CDR3 contains 16 residues. The CDR3 DNA is TGTGCCAGCAGCCTCTCAAGACAGTCTGGGGCCAACGTCCTGACTTTC. It codes for CASSLSRQSGANVLTF.

This clonotype showed up just a few times. This may stem from a read error, because a much larger clone lies one nucleotide away. The chain is built from TRBV7-9 and TRBJ1-2; 7 nucleotides agree with TRBD1. The CDR3 extends over 15 amino acids. The V segment lost 8 bases and the J segment 5 bases; nucleotides outside the gene matches: 14. Germline CDR1 and CDR2: SEHNR and FQNEAQ (reference sequence). Here the CDR3 reads CASDTGDRHEYGYTF. The CDR3 DNA reads TGTGCCAGCGACACAGGGGACAGACACGAATATGGCTACACCTTC.

This clonotype was seen ten or more times. The CDR3 sequence: CSARDPAGGTDTQYF. The CDR3, as DNA: TGCAGTGCTAGAGACCCAGCGGGGGGCACAGATACGCAGTATTTT. This chain connects TRBV20-1 to TRBJ2-3, with 8 bases fitting TRBD2. CDR1 is DFQATT, CDR2 SNEGSKA, per germline (reference sequence). J was trimmed by 1 base and V by 0 bases; bases with no gene match: 3. The CDR3 runs to 15 residues.

This clonotype was seen ten or more times. The chain is built from TRBV12-3 or TRBV12-4 and TRBJ1-2; 8 bases line up with TRBD1. The trim removed 2 bases at V and 8 bases at J, leaving 7 bases unmatched. This CDR3 is built from 14 residues. DNA of the CDR3: TGTGCCAGCAGTTTACAGGGGGCGTCTTCCGGCTACACCTTC. Protein sequence: CASSLQGASSGYTF.

The chain is built from TRBV5-1 and TRBJ2-2; 10 bases align to TRBD1. This CDR3 region has 15 residues. The J segment lost 5 bases and the V segment lost 4 bases, leaving 5 bases of the junction unmatched. Germline CDR1 SGHRS, CDR2 YFSETQ. The CDR3 DNA sequence: TGCGCCAGCAGCCGGGACAGGGGAGATACCGGGGAGCTGTTTTTT. Its protein is CASSRDRGDTGELFF.